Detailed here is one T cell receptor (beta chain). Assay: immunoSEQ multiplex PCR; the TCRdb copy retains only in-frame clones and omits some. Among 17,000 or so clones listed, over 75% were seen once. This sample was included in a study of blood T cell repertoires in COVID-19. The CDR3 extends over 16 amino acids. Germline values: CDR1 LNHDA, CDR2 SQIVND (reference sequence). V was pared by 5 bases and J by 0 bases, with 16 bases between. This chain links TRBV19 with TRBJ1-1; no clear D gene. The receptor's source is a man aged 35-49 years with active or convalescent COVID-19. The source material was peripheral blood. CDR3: CASSPWGETMNTEAFF. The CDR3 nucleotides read TGTGCCAGTAGTCCCTGGGGAGAGACAATGAACACTGAAGCTTTCTTT. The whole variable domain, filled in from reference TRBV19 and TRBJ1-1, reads DGGITQSPKYLFRKEGQNVTLSCEQNLNHDAMYWYRQDPGQGLRLIYYSQIVNDFQKGDIAEGYSVSREKKESFPLTVTSAQKNPTAFYLCASSPWGETMNTEAFFGQGTRLTVV.